One sample yielded the 6 T cell receptor beta chains listed below, sequenced in a study of T cells in Graves' hyperthyroidism and ophthalmopathy. RNA transcripts were the template for amplifying TCR beta CDR3 regions. The HTBI primer set served for first-round RT-PCR of the TCR CDR3. TCRdb redid the calling of the multiplex PCR reads with MiXCR, one entry per CDR3 protein. The sample contains approximately 600,000 distinct CDR3 sequences, 11% to 15% of which appear only once. Material for sequencing was blood. The receptors come from a woman between 18 and 29 years old with Graves' ophthalmopathy.

In this sample, this clonotype turned up many times. The chain is built from TRBV6-2 or TRBV6-3 and TRBJ1-2; D not resolved. This CDR3 region has 16 residues. Trimming stripped 0 bases from V and 2 bases from J, with 13 bases between. The V gene's germline CDR1 is MNHEY and CDR2 SVGEGT. In DNA, the CDR3 is TGTGCCAGCAGTTACTCGGGAGACACCCACAACTATGGCTACACCTTC. This translates into CASSYSGDTHNYGYTF.

The rearrangement uses TRBV10-3 and TRBJ2-7; the match to TRBD2 covers 15 bases. The germline V gene encodes CDR1 ENHRY and CDR2 SYGVKD. The CDR3 is made up of 17 amino acids. After removal of 11 bases from V and 1 base from J, the junction contained 12 bases not matched to a gene. CDR3 loop: CAASPPGLAGGSYEQYF. Written as DNA, the CDR3 is TGTGCCGCCTCTCCTCCGGGACTAGCGGGAGGATCCTACGAGCAGTACTTC.

The sample holds many counts of this clonotype. The chain joins TRBV6-5 to TRBJ1-1; no clear D gene. The CDR3 is made up of 15 amino acids. Germline V gene sequence: CDR1 MNHEY, CDR2 SVGAGI. V was pared by 2 bases and J by 6 bases, with 16 bases between. CDR3 amino acids: CASSYGHSGLAEAFF. CDR3 sequence (DNA): TGTGCCAGCAGTTACGGGCACTCCGGATTAGCTGAAGCTTTCTTT.

This clonotype was found a few times. The chain combines TRBV30 with TRBJ2-7; D is unresolved. Germline loops: CDR1 GTSNPN, CDR2 SVGIG (reference sequence). The V and J ends lost 8 bases and 6 bases respectively, with 14 bases between them. The CDR3 consists of 11 residues. The CDR3 reads CAGRISREQYF. CDR3 in DNA: TGTGCCGGACGGATTTCGCGCGAGCAGTACTTC.

This clonotype came up many times. This CDR3 is CASTRTGRHEQYF. CDR3 in DNA: TGTGCCAGCACCAGGACAGGGAGGCACGAGCAGTACTTC. V and J are TRBV27 and TRBJ2-7; 8 bases map to TRBD1. Germline V gene sequence: CDR1 MNHEY, CDR2 SMNVEV (reference sequence). CDR3 size: 13 residues. Trimming cost V 7 bases and J 5 bases; bases outside gene matches: 7.

The V and J genes are TRBV19 and TRBJ1-2; 7 bases are shared with TRBD1. The CDR3 consists of 15 residues. Trimming cost V 7 bases and J 3 bases; bases outside gene matches: 11. CDR1 and CDR2 (germline): LNHDA, SQIVND (reference sequence). The CDR3 bases are TGTGCCAGTACCCCCGTCGAGGGGGCCGACTATGGCTACACCTTC. Its protein product is CASTPVEGADYGYTF.